The entry that follows covers one TCR beta chain sequence. The data originate from a study of cytomegalovirus exposure and HLA in healthy donors. The CDR3 length is 15 residues. With 3 bases clipped from V and 4 bases from J, the junction kept 9 bases outside the gene matches. Germline-derived CDR1 and CDR2 are SGHVS and FNYEAQ. 60 Vbeta and 13 Jbeta primers were used in PCR. Measured with immunoSEQ multiplex PCR; TCRdb has only the in-frame clones, and not every one. The table records roughly 180,000 clones, less than 90% of them present only once. Input material: PBMCs. This chain connects TRBV7-6 to TRBJ2-7; 7 bases fit TRBD1. The receptor was isolated from a girl aged 10 to 17 in good health and CMV-seropositive. The CDR3, as DNA: TGTGCCAGCAGCTTCAACAGGGGCGCAGGGTACGAGCAGTACTTC. It yields the protein CASSFNRGAGYEQYF.